This record concerns one T cell receptor beta chain sequence. Its antigen is currently unknown. V shed 5 bases, J shed 3 bases, and the junction held 7 bases outside the gene matches. Germline-derived CDR1 and CDR2 are MNHEY and SVGAGI. The CDR3 is made up of 14 amino acids. Researchers ran the PCR with 60 Vbeta and 13 Jbeta primers. The repertoire was sequenced with immunoSEQ multiplex PCR; TCRdb's copy has only in-frame clones and lacks some. The profile shows approximately 140,000 clones, 70% to 80% of them singletons. This sample stems from a study of cytomegalovirus exposure and HLA in healthy donors. General study findings and limits: An analysis done earlier found most TCR beta V segments productive about 87% or about 30% of the time. A highly shared variant cluster was judged a likely technical artifact. Testing in vitro showed a few CMV-associated chains specific for CMV antigens. No immune exposure information besides CMV serostatus was available.

Sequenced sample: PBMCs. The origin of this receptor is a human donor in good health. The chain carries TRBV6-5 and TRBJ2-7; 7 bases line up with TRBD1. The CDR3 DNA follows: TGTGCCAGCAGTCGGGACAGCCTGAACTACGAGCAGTACTTC. Translated: CASSRDSLNYEQYF.